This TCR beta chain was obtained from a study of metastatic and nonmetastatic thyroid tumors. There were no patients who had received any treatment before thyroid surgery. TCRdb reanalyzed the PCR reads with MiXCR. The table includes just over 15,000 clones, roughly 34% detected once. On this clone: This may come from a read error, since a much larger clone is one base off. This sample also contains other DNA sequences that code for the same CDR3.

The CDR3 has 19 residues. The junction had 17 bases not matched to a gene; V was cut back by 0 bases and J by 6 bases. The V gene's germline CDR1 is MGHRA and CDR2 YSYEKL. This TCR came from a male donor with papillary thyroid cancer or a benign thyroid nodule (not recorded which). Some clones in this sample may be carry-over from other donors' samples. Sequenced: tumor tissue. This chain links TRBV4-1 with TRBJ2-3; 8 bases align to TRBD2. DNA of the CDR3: TGCGCCAGCAGCCAAGATCGTTTTAGCGGGGTACGGTCGGGGGATACGCAGTATTTT. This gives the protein CASSQDRFSGVRSGDTQYF.